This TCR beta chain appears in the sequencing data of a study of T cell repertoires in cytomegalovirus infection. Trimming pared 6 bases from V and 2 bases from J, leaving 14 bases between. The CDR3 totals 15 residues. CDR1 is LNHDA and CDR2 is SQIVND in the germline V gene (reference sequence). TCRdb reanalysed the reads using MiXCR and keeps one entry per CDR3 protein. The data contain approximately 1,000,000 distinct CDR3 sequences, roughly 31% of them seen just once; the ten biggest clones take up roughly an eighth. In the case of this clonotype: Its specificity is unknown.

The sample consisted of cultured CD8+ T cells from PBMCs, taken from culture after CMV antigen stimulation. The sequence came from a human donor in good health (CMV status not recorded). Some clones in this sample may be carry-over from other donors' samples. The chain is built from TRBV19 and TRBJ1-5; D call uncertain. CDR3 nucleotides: TGTGCCAGTAGCCCTCTGAGGCGTGGCAATCAGCCCCAGCATTTT. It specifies CASSPLRRGNQPQHF.